Below are 3 T cell receptor beta chains sequenced from a single sample in a study of control samples from healthy donors and cancer patients (TCRdb year 2020). Libraries came from the immunoSEQ multiplex PCR assay. TCRdb retrieved this table from immuneACCESS and kept in-frame rearrangements only. Not all clones are present; in checked studies, unresolved V genes account for under half, and no reason is known for the remainder. This sample is represented by some 120,000 clones; roughly 84% of them were singletons. Around 2% of the sample is taken by the ten largest. Sequenced sample: blood. The receptor source for this set is a man between 18 and 35 years old in good health.

This clone has only one observation. The gene calls are TRBV6-5 and TRBJ2-3; D gene ambiguous. The CDR3 length is 12 residues. V was clipped by 6 bases and J by 0 bases, with 4 bases between them. Germline V gene lookup returns CDR1 MNHEY and CDR2 SVGAGI. Written as DNA, the CDR3 is TGTGCCAGCAGCGACAGCACAGATACGCAGTATTTT. Residues: CASSDSTDTQYF.

A single count supports this clone. The chain recombines TRBV24-1 with TRBJ2-7; TRBD2 matches at 10 bases. CDR1 KGHDR and CDR2 SFDVKD come from the germline V gene. This CDR3 has 15 residues. After removal of 4 bases from V and 0 bases from J, the junction contained 2 bases not matched to a gene. Written as DNA, the CDR3 is TGTGCCACCAGTGACGCTAGCGGGAGCTCCTACGAGCAGTACTTC. This sequence encodes CATSDASGSSYEQYF.

The rearrangement joins TRBV14 to TRBJ1-1, with TRBD1 identical over 7 bases. V lost 2 bases, J lost 5 bases, and 5 bases stayed unmatched. The CDR3 is 14 residues long. Germline values: CDR1 SGHDN, CDR2 FVKESK. The CDR3 DNA reads TGTGCCAGCAGCCAAATCAGGGGGGGGACTGAAGCTTTCTTT. Translating it yields CASSQIRGGTEAFF.